This passage covers 2 T cell receptor beta chains from one sample sequenced in a study of blood T cell repertoires in COVID-19 (dated by TCRdb to between 2020 and 2021). The library was prepared using the immunoSEQ multiplex PCR assay. The table comes from immuneACCESS by way of TCRdb, which keeps in-frame sequences with V and J called. Part of the clones is missing from these tables; in studies checked, under half for an unresolved V gene and the rest for unknown reasons. The sample yields a few hundred thousand clones; roughly 85% were counted once. The leading ten clones occupy 1.9% of the sample. Source material: PBMCs or T cells enriched from blood (not recorded which). Source of these receptors: a woman between 45 and 60 years old who had recovered from COVID-19.

In nucleotides, the CDR3 is TGCGCCAGCAGCATCTGGACAGGGAGGAACACTGAAGCTTTCTTT. This translates into CASSIWTGRNTEAFF. The rearrangement links TRBV5-1 to TRBJ1-1, with 8 bases that match TRBD1. The CDR3 loop spans 15 amino acids. With 4 bases clipped from V and 1 base from J, the junction kept 6 bases outside the gene matches. Germline CDR1 SGHRS, CDR2 YFSETQ.

The rearrangement uses TRBV6-5 and TRBJ2-7, with TRBD2 identical over 9 bases. This CDR3 region has 14 residues. Per the germline V gene, CDR1 is MNHEY and CDR2 is SVGAGI. Unmatched junction bases numbered 8, after V lost 7 bases and J lost 4 bases. The CDR3 spells CASTLAGATYEQYF. CDR3 in DNA: TGTGCCAGCACCTTAGCGGGAGCCACATACGAGCAGTACTTC.